The 2 T cell receptor beta chains presented below share a single source sample, sequenced in a study of T cell responses to AZD1222 COVID-19 vaccine. The table came from immunoSEQ multiplex PCR; TCRdb's copy has only in-frame clones and leaves some out. This table holds about 92,000 clones, about nine tenths found once. Sample: peripheral blood, taken on day 0 of AZD1222 vaccination. The source is an adult in good health.

This chain uses TRBV6-2 or TRBV6-3 with TRBJ1-5, with D unclear. CDR3 length: 13 residues. Looked up from germline, CDR1 is MNHEY and CDR2 is SVGEGT. The V end was cut by 3 bases, the J end by 9 bases, with 12 bases between. DNA of the CDR3: TGTGCCAGCAGTTATTCGGGGTTGTCGCCCCAGCATTTT. It translates to CASSYSGLSPQHF.

This clone was seen a handful of times. The chain combines TRBV11-1 with TRBJ2-7, with D perhaps given as TRBD1 or TRBD2 (5 bases each). The CDR3 runs 13 residues. Trimming left V 1 base short and J 3 bases short, with 7 bases between. The germline V gene encodes CDR1 SGHAT and CDR2 FQDESV (reference sequence). Here the CDR3 DNA reads TGTGCCAGCAGCTTAGTTGGGGGCTACGAGCAGTACTTC. It yields the protein CASSLVGGYEQYF.